One T cell receptor beta chain is described in this entry. These data belong to a study of blood T cell repertoires in COVID-19. For the study at large: Material from acute and convalescent COVID-19 was sourced from the United States, Italy and Spain. In each case, the material was cDNA or gDNA derived from T cells, B-cell-depleted T cells, or PBMCs.

As processed by the authors: Amplified reference gene primers provided the basis for estimating nucleated cell counts. The assay was immunoSEQ multiplex PCR, and TCRdb's table has in-frame clones only and misses some. D and trimming were read from the DNA, whereas the V and J calls and clone size are those reported in that table. This sample has roughly 71,000 clones, with roughly 83% found just once. The sample was peripheral blood. The TCR comes from a man over 45 with active COVID-19.

CDR3 sequence: CASSQDLISGGNTDTQYF. The CDR3 DNA follows: TGTGCCAGCAGCCAAGACCTTATTAGCGGGGGGAACACAGATACGCAGTATTTT. The V gene is TRBV3-1 (or the pseudogene TRBV3-2), the J gene TRBJ2-3; 10 bases are shared with TRBD2. The length of the CDR3 is 18 residues. Germline-derived CDR1 and CDR2 are LGHDT and YNNKEL (reference sequence). Unmatched junction bases numbered 8, after V lost 0 bases and J lost 2 bases.